The clone carrying this T cell receptor (beta chain) showed up many times. The V and J ends lost 0 bases and 5 bases respectively, with 11 bases between them. From germline, CDR1 is SEHNR and CDR2 FQNEAQ (reference sequence). This CDR3 is 14 amino acids long. The data stem from a study of T-cell reconstitution after alpha-beta-depleted transplantation in children. Molecular barcoding with unique molecular identifiers was used for the TCRbeta library. Each CDR3 protein is one row after TCRdb ran MiXCR on the PCR reads. The repertoire consists of nearly 250,000 distinct CDR3 sequences, with under 9.5% occurring once and the leading ten covering approximately 6%.

This receptor was obtained from a male patient between 5 and 17 years old who had a stem cell transplant for acute lymphoblastic leukemia, so the T cells may come from the graft donor. The V gene is TRBV7-9, the J gene TRBJ2-7, with no clear D. The source was PBMCs, mostly from graft donor cells, collected 180 days after TCRalphabeta/CD19-depleted stem cell transplant. CDR3 nucleotides: TGTGCCAGCAGCTTAGCCCTGTTCTACCACGAGCAGTACTTC. It codes for CASSLALFYHEQYF.